Below, 28 T cell receptor beta chains from the same sample are listed, as sequenced in a study of blood T cell repertoires in COVID-19. TCRdb keeps only in-frame clones here, not all; method: immunoSEQ multiplex PCR. Of around 290,000 clones listed, 90% to 95% are singletons. Specimen: peripheral blood. The receptors were gathered from a woman in her 30s with COVID-19, enrolled during active disease.

The rearrangement joins TRBV3-1 (or the pseudogene TRBV3-2) to TRBJ2-7, with 7 bases lining up with TRBD1. Per the germline V gene, CDR1 is LGHDT and CDR2 is YNNKEL (reference sequence). With V trimmed by 2 bases and J by 6 bases, 7 bases remained unmatched. The CDR3 runs to 14 residues. CDR3 amino acids: CASSQHQGGGEQYF. The CDR3 DNA follows: TGTGCCAGCAGCCAACATCAAGGGGGCGGCGAGCAGTACTTC.

This chain links TRBV30 with TRBJ1-1; 7 bases match TRBD1. With V trimmed by 2 bases and J by 3 bases, 3 bases remained unmatched. The germline gives CDR1 GTSNPN, CDR2 SVGIG (reference sequence). The CDR3 runs to 13 residues. The CDR3 DNA sequence: TGTGCCTGGAGTCGGCAGGGGGACACTGAAGCTTTCTTT. Translation: CAWSRQGDTEAFF.

The chain links TRBV19 to TRBJ1-2; 7 bases are a match to TRBD1. There are 13 residues in the CDR3. Losses at the gene ends were 7 bases for V and 7 bases for J; bases not matched to a gene: 9. The germline V gene has CDR1 LNHDA and CDR2 SQIVND (reference sequence). The CDR3 region is CASTSDHRGGYTF. The CDR3 coding sequence is TGTGCCAGTACCTCGGACCACAGGGGTGGCTACACCTTC. Variable domain in full (rest from reference TRBV19 and TRBJ1-2): DGGITQSPKYLFRKEGQNVTLSCEQNLNHDAMYWYRQDPGQGLRLIYYSQIVNDFQKGDIAEGYSVSREKKESFPLTVTSAQKNPTAFYLCASTSDHRGGYTFGSGTRLTVV.

The rearrangement uses TRBV6-5 and TRBJ2-7; D unclear. V lost 5 bases to trimming and J lost 2 bases, with 10 bases between them. The CDR3 is made up of 13 amino acids. Germline-derived CDR1 and CDR2 are MNHEY and SVGAGI. CDR3 loop: CASSIVTTYEQYF. As DNA, the CDR3 is TGTGCCAGCAGTATAGTTACTACCTACGAGCAGTACTTC.

This chain joins TRBV18 and TRBJ1-5, with a possible D match to TRBD1 (6 bases). The germline V gene encodes CDR1 KGHSH and CDR2 LQKENI. V was shortened by 6 bases and J by 3 bases, with 15 bases between the two germline ends. This CDR3 spans 15 amino acids. The CDR3 DNA reads TGTGCCAGCTCCCAAACCCGGGACACCAATCAGCCCCAGCATTTT. Its protein is CASSQTRDTNQPQHF.

This rearrangement joins TRBV27 to TRBJ1-5; D is unresolved. Germline V gene sequence: CDR1 MNHEY, CDR2 SMNVEV (reference sequence). The length of the CDR3 is 14 residues. Trimming pared 5 bases from V and 4 bases from J, leaving 12 bases between. CDR3 bases: TGTGCCAGCAGTCGGAGGGCGGGAAATCAGCCCCAGCATTTT. This translates into CASSRRAGNQPQHF.

This chain links TRBV2 with TRBJ1-4, with D uncertain. Germline V gene lookup returns CDR1 SNHLY and CDR2 FYNNEI. CDR3 length equals 13 residues. The germline V and J ends were trimmed by 3 bases and 5 bases, with 7 bases remaining between them. The DNA of the CDR3 is TGTGCCAGCAGTGAGGTAGTAAATGAAAAACTGTTTTTT. Translated, it gives CASSEVVNEKLFF.

This chain uses TRBV5-8 with TRBJ2-3, with D possibly TRBD2 on 5 matching bases. CDR3 length: 14 amino acids. Looked up from germline, CDR1 is SGHTS and CDR2 is YDEGEE. V lost 4 bases to trimming and J lost 2 bases, with 11 bases between them. CDR3 sequence: CASSRGLNTDTQYF. In DNA, the CDR3 is TGTGCCAGCAGCCGTGGACTTAACACAGATACGCAGTATTTT.

This clone was seen a single time. This specimen includes other DNA sequences encoding the same CDR3. The chain couples TRBV5-6 to TRBJ2-3; no firm D call. This CDR3 is built from 13 residues. Trimming stripped 0 bases from V and 1 base from J, with 3 bases between. Per germline, CDR1 SGHDT and CDR2 YYEEEE. The CDR3 region has the DNA TGTGCCAGCAGCTTGGGAGGCACAGATACGCAGTATTTT. Translated: CASSLGGTDTQYF.

Turning to this clone: Other DNA sequences in the sample encode the same CDR3. This sequence joins TRBV15 and TRBJ2-2, with no clear D. V gave up 6 bases and J gave up 4 bases, with 9 bases separating them. The CDR3 length is 13 residues. CDR1 is LNHNV, CDR2 YYDKDF, per germline (reference sequence). CDR3 in amino acids: CATRSRGTGELFF. Here the CDR3 DNA reads TGTGCCACCAGATCCCGCGGCACCGGGGAGCTGTTTTTT.

The chain carries TRBV29-1 and TRBJ1-2, with TRBD1 matching 9 bases. Germline CDR1 is SQVTM and CDR2 is ANQGSEA. The CDR3 is made up of 17 amino acids. Unmatched junction bases numbered 14, after V lost 1 base and J lost 5 bases. The DNA of the CDR3 is TGCAGCGTTGAAGTGTTCCCCCCGGGACAGGGACTATATGGCTACACCTTC. It translates to CSVEVFPPGQGLYGYTF.

The J gene is TRBJ2-7, the V gene TRBV20-1; D remains ambiguous. The V end was cut by 3 bases, the J end by 6 bases, with 15 bases between. The CDR3 covers 13 residues. From germline, CDR1 is DFQATT and CDR2 SNEGSKA (reference sequence). The CDR3 loop is CSASLPPNSEQYF. Written as DNA, the CDR3 is TGCAGTGCTAGTTTACCCCCTAACTCCGAGCAGTACTTC.

The chain joins TRBV14 to TRBJ2-3; D is perhaps TRBD2 (6 bases). Trimming shortened V by 4 bases and J by 0 bases, and 14 bases separated the two germline ends. The CDR3 contains 16 residues. Germline lookup yields CDR1 SGHDN and CDR2 FVKESK. As DNA, the CDR3 is TGTGCCAGCAGCCCCTTGGCGGGGCTAAGCACAGATACGCAGTATTTT. Translation gives CASSPLAGLSTDTQYF.

The CDR3 here is CASSLGFVADYNEQFF. The CDR3 DNA reads TGTGCCAGCAGCTTAGGTTTCGTAGCGGACTACAATGAGCAGTTCTTC. This sequence joins TRBV11-3 and TRBJ2-1; possibly TRBD2 for D (6 bases). Trimming took off 1 base at V and 3 bases at J, with 13 bases between the two ends. Germline assignment: CDR1 SGHNT and CDR2 YENEEA. This CDR3 region has 16 residues.

This clone appeared a single time. The chain uses TRBV3-1 (or the pseudogene TRBV3-2) and TRBJ2-1, with D possibly TRBD1 on 5 matching bases. This CDR3 has 13 amino acids. The ends were cut back, 6 bases at V and 7 bases at J, with 13 bases in the middle. Per the germline V gene, CDR1 is LGHDT and CDR2 is YNNKEL (reference sequence). CDR3 DNA sequence: TGTGCCAGCAGACAGGATCATTATAATGAGCAGTTCTTC. Protein sequence: CASRQDHYNEQFF.

The chain uses TRBV4-1 and TRBJ1-5; TRBD1 is a possible D gene (6 bases). The CDR3 length is 15 residues. Germline assignment: CDR1 MGHRA and CDR2 YSYEKL. V was shortened by 1 base and J by 3 bases, with 10 bases between the two germline ends. CDR3 nucleotide sequence: TGCGCCAGCAGCCAAGGGTTGGGGGCCAATCAGCCCCAGCATTTT. Protein product: CASSQGLGANQPQHF.

The CDR3 region is CASSLWGDNQPQHF. The CDR3 coding sequence is TGTGCCAGCAGTTTGTGGGGGGACAATCAGCCCCAGCATTTT. The chain uses TRBV28 and TRBJ1-5; D perhaps matches TRBD1 (5 bases). Germline V gene data show CDR1 as MDHEN and CDR2 as SYDVKM. With 3 bases removed from V and 3 bases from J, the gap between germline ends came to 9 bases. The CDR3 totals 14 residues.

V is TRBV27 and J is TRBJ2-1; possible D gene TRBD2, 5 bases. CDR1 and CDR2 from the germline V gene are MNHEY and SMNVEV (reference sequence). V gave up 6 bases and J gave up 7 bases, with 16 bases separating them. The CDR3 is 14 residues long. The CDR3 bases are TGTGCCAGCAGCCTAGATGAACCGGGGAATGAGCAGTTCTTC. It encodes CASSLDEPGNEQFF.

V usage is TRBV19 and J usage is TRBJ2-3; TRBD2 aligns across 15 bases. The CDR3 has 16 residues. Germline V gene sequence: CDR1 LNHDA, CDR2 SQIVND (reference sequence). After removal of 3 bases from V and 5 bases from J, the junction contained 3 bases not matched to a gene. DNA for the CDR3: TGTGCCAGTAGTATTGGACTAGCGGGAGGGAGAGATACGCAGTATTTT. It specifies CASSIGLAGGRDTQYF.

The rearrangement links TRBV6-5 to TRBJ2-7, with TRBD1 matching 7 bases. V gave up 9 bases and J gave up 4 bases; unmatched junction bases: 9. Germline lookup yields CDR1 MNHEY and CDR2 SVGAGI. This CDR3 is built from 13 residues. This CDR3 is CASCRDRGYEQYF. The CDR3 DNA reads as TGTGCCAGTTGCCGGGACAGAGGATACGAGCAGTACTTC.

The rearrangement links TRBV11-2 to TRBJ2-7, with 7 bases fitting TRBD1. The V segment lost 3 bases and the J segment 4 bases; nucleotides outside the gene matches: 6. CDR1 and CDR2 from the germline V gene are SGHAT and FQNNGV. This CDR3 has 14 residues. DNA for the CDR3: TGTGCCAGCAGCTTGCGAGGGGGCGTATACGAGCAGTACTTC. Amino acids: CASSLRGGVYEQYF.

This clone showed up just once. V is TRBV12-3 or TRBV12-4 and J is TRBJ1-5; D gene unclear. The CDR3 extends over 12 amino acids. V lost 6 bases to trimming and J lost 7 bases, with 10 bases between them. CDR3 nucleotide sequence: TGTGCCAGCAGCCTTAGCGGACAGCCCCAGCATTTT. It is translated as CASSLSGQPQHF.

This chain joins TRBV3-1 (or the pseudogene TRBV3-2) and TRBJ2-2, with 9 bases matching TRBD2. The V segment lost 2 bases and the J segment 6 bases; nucleotides outside the gene matches: 13. The CDR3 has 18 residues. CDR1 is LGHDT, CDR2 YNNKEL, per germline (reference sequence). In nucleotides, the CDR3 is TGTGCCAGCAGCCAATTAGGGCCTAGCGGGATAGGGGCCGGGGAGCTGTTTTTT. Amino acids: CASSQLGPSGIGAGELFF.

The chain couples TRBV30 to TRBJ1-2; D possibly corresponds to TRBD1 (6 bases). Trimming pared 7 bases from V and 8 bases from J, leaving 20 bases between. This CDR3 comprises 13 residues. The germline gives CDR1 GTSNPN, CDR2 SVGIG (reference sequence). This CDR3 is CASDRLREGGYTF. CDR3 sequence (DNA): TGTGCCTCTGACAGGTTGAGAGAAGGAGGCTACACCTTC.

This clone was observed a single time. The chain joins TRBV19 to TRBJ1-4, with D perhaps TRBD1 (5 bases). V was cut by 2 bases and J by 5 bases, with 12 bases left in between. Germline V lookup: CDR1 LNHDA, CDR2 SQIVND (reference sequence). This CDR3 is built from 15 residues. The CDR3: CASSILGGQNEKLFF. Written as DNA, the CDR3 is TGTGCCAGTAGTATATTGGGGGGTCAGAATGAAAAACTGTTTTTT.

This clone has only one observation. The chain employs TRBV5-4 and TRBJ2-3, with D maybe TRBD2 (7 bases). V lost 4 bases and J lost 4, with 19 bases in between. CDR3 length: 16 residues. Germline CDR1 SGHNT, CDR2 YYREEE (reference sequence). This chain's CDR3 is CASSRGAGDFPDTQYF. The DNA of the CDR3 is TGTGCCAGCAGCCGGGGGGCAGGGGATTTCCCAGATACGCAGTATTTT.

The gene calls are TRBV24-1 and TRBJ2-3; 7 nucleotides align to TRBD2. Germline V lookup: CDR1 KGHDR, CDR2 SFDVKD. The length of the CDR3 is 16 residues. Trimming removed 3 bases from V and 1 base from J; junction bases left unmatched: 6. CDR3 protein: CATSDPAGVGTDTQYF. The CDR3 DNA sequence: TGTGCCACCAGTGATCCGGCGGGAGTAGGCACAGATACGCAGTATTTT.

The rearrangement uses TRBV7-3 and TRBJ1-1; 10 positions agree with TRBD1. CDR1 is SGHTA and CDR2 is FQGTGA in the germline V gene. The ends lost 5 bases at V and 6 bases at J; junction bases unmatched: 6. The CDR3 totals 14 residues. The CDR3 DNA reads TGTGCCAGCAGCATGGGACAGGGGAGGCCTGAAGCTTTCTTT. Residues: CASSMGQGRPEAFF.